This paragraph reports one T cell receptor beta chain. This clonotype turned up a few times. It lacks a known antigen. The junction shows a germline mismatch at one end, possibly a read error. This was a case-control study nested in a cohort of healthcare workers in London, UK, who had nasopharyngeal swab PCR tests and blood samples taken every week. Healthcare workers were recruited during the week of the UK lockdown, between 23 and 31 March 2020, and followed weekly for up to about 15 weeks. The sample is drawn from a study of early T cells in non-severe SARS-CoV-2 infection (TCRdb year 2021). The study in broad terms: Because TCR sequencing relied on bulk RNA taken from unsorted whole blood, pairing of alpha and beta chains was not possible.

The receptor library was made with 5' RACE. These reads were obtained on a NextSeq 500. Unique molecular identifiers were attached to individual cDNA molecules in the TCR library protocol so that sequencing error and PCR bias could be corrected. Both TCR alpha and beta chains were sequenced, and tight co-correlation was observed between alpha and beta sequence abundances in each sample. The original methods were these. Decombinator V4 was used to annotate the V gene, J gene and CDR3 of the TCR sequences. Expanded TCRs were defined as changing significantly between any two time points under a Poisson model with p below 0.0001. TCR abundances were normalised to the total number of TCRs sequenced per sample and expressed as counts per million. TRAV1-2 paired with TRAJ12, TRAJ20 or TRAJ33 defined MAIT TCRs, while TRAV10 paired with TRAJ18 defined iNKT TCRs. VDJdb, accessed 1 November 2021, was searched for CMV, EBV and SARS-CoV-2 annotated TCRs, excluding TCRs annotated for multiple antigens. The raw public reads went through TCRdb reprocessing: fastp at Q25, MiXCR clone calling, in-frame beta chains kept. CDR3 protein sequences are deduplicated, and each keeps its most common genes and DNA. These V and J calls derive from TCRdb rather than the authors' analysis. The sample yields over 35,000 distinct CDR3 sequences; about a tenth were counted once. Roughly 10% of the sample belongs to the ten largest clones.

Paper-wide results and their limitations: Matching against VDJdb was skewed toward anti-spike CD8 responses, likely underestimated virus-specific expansions, and missed private and CD4 specificities.

From the cysteine through the phenylalanine, the CDR3 covers 12 amino acids. Just the 36-base CDR3 DNA is kept, in frame starting at base 1. Based on the germline V gene, the CDR1 and CDR2 sequences are SGHNT and YENEEA. Sequenced material: whole blood. This chain joins TRBV11-3 to TRBJ2-1; the D gene lacks a confident call. The sequence came from an adult who was a healthcare worker with PCR-confirmed SARS-CoV-2 infection or an uninfected control (not recorded which). In nucleotides, the sequence is TGTGCCAGCAGCTTAGGGCAGGATGAGCAGCTCTTC. The resulting protein is CASSLGQDEQLF.